This paragraph reports one T cell receptor beta chain. Its antigen is not identified. This table comes from immunoSEQ multiplex PCR, and its TCRdb copy is limited to in-frame clones, with some not included. Among around 100,000 clones listed, about 90% were seen once. The V gene's germline CDR1 is SEHNR and CDR2 FQNEAQ (reference sequence). This CDR3 has 13 residues. The germline V and J ends were trimmed by 6 bases and 1 base, with 8 bases remaining between them. The data were obtained in a study of T cell responses to AZD1222 COVID-19 vaccine. Study conclusions and caveats: Repertoire samples came only from after the peak T cell response. Nearly half of the spike-specific TCRs reportedly recognize variant regions that carry no mutations. The breadth and depth of Spike-specific TCRs increased once two AZD1222 doses had been given.

V usage is TRBV7-9 and J usage is TRBJ2-3; D is undetermined. Sequences were derived from peripheral blood, sampled on day 0 of AZD1222 vaccination. The sequence was obtained from an adult in good health. This CDR3 reads CASRFAGTDTQYF. The CDR3 region has the DNA TGTGCCAGCAGGTTTGCGGGCACAGATACGCAGTATTTT.